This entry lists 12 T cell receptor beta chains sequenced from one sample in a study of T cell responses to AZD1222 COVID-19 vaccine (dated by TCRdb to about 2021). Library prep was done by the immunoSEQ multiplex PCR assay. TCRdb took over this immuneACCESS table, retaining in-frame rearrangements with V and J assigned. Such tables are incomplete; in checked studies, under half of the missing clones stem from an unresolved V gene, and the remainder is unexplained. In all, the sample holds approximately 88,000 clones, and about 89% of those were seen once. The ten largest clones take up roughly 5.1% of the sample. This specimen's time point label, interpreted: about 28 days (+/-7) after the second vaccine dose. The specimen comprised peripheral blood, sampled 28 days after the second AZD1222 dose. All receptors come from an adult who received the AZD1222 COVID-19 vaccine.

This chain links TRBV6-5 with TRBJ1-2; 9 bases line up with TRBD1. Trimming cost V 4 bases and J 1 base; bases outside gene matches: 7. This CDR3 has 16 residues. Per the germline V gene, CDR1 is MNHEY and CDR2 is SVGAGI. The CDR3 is CASSWGGDRVNYGYTF. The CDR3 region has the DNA TGTGCCAGCAGTTGGGGGGGGGACAGGGTTAACTATGGCTACACCTTC.

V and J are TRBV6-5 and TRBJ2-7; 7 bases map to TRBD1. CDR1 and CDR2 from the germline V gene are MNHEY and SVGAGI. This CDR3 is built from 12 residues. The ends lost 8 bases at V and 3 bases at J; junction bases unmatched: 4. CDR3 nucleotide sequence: TGTGCCAGCCGGGACAGACACTACGAGCAGTACTTC. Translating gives CASRDRHYEQYF.

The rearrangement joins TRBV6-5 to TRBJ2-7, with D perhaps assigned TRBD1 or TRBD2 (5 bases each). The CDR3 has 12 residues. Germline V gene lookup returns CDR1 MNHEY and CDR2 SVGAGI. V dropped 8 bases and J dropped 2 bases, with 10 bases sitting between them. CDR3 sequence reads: CASGDAAYEQYF. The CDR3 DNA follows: TGTGCCAGCGGGGACGCCGCCTACGAGCAGTACTTC.

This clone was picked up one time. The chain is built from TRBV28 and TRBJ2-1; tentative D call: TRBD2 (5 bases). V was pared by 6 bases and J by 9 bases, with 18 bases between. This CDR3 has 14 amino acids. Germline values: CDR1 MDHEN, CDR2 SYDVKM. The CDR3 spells CASSLAGPRGEQFF. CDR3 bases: TGTGCCAGCAGCCTAGCTGGACCCCGGGGTGAGCAGTTCTTC.

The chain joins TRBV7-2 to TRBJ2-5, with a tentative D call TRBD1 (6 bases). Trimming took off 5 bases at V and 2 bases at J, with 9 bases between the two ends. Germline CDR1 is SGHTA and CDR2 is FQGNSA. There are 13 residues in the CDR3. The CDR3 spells CASSRDIQETQYF. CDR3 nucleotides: TGTGCCAGCAGCCGGGACATACAAGAGACCCAGTACTTC.

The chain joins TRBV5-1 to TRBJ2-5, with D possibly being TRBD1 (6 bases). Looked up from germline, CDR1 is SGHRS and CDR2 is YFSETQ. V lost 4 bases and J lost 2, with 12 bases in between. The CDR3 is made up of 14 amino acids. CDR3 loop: CASSPGTLQETQYF. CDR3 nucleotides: TGCGCCAGCAGCCCTGGGACACTACAAGAGACCCAGTACTTC.

The CDR3 DNA is TGCAGTGCTAGTCGCCGGGGACCTCTAGGTTCACCCCTCCACTTT. As protein: CSASRRGPLGSPLHF. The gene calls are TRBV20-1 and TRBJ1-6, with a possible D match to TRBD1 (5 bases). The germline gives CDR1 DFQATT, CDR2 SNEGSKA (reference sequence). This CDR3 region has 15 residues. The germline V and J ends were trimmed by 3 bases and 9 bases, with 18 bases remaining between them.

CDR3 coding DNA: TGTGCCAGCAGCCAAGGCACCTGGCGATCCAATGAGCAGTTCTTC. It codes for CASSQGTWRSNEQFF. The chain employs TRBV14 and TRBJ2-1; D uncertain. V lost 1 base to trimming and J lost 6 bases, with 13 bases between them. From germline, CDR1 is SGHDN and CDR2 FVKESK. The CDR3 has 15 residues.

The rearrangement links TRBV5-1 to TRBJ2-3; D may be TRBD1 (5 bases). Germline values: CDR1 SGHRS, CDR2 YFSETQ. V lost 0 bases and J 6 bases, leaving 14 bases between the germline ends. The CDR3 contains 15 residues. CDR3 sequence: CASSLEYPHRDTQYF. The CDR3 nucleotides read TGCGCCAGCAGCTTGGAGTATCCCCACAGGGATACGCAGTATTTT.

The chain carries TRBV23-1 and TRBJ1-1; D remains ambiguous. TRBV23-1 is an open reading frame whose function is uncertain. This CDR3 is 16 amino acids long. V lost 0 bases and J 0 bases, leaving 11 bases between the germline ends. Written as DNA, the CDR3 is TGCGCCAGCAGTCAATCGTTGAAGCCACTGAACACTGAAGCTTTCTTT. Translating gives CASSQSLKPLNTEAFF.

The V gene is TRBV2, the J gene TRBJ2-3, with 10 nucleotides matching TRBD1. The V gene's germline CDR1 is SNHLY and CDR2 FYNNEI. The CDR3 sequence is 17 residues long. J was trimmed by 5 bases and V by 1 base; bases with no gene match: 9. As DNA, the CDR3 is TGTGCCAGCAGTGAAGGGGAGGACAGGGGGTTAAAAGATACGCAGTATTTT. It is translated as CASSEGEDRGLKDTQYF.

The CDR3 protein is CASSTGVGEAFF. CDR3 coding DNA: TGTGCCAGCTCGACAGGGGTCGGTGAAGCTTTCTTT. The chain employs TRBV18 and TRBJ1-1; 8 nucleotides match TRBD1. Losses at the gene ends were 6 bases for V and 7 bases for J; bases not matched to a gene: 4. Per germline, CDR1 KGHSH and CDR2 LQKENI. The CDR3 covers 12 residues.